This T cell receptor (beta chain) appears in the sequencing data of a study of cytomegalovirus exposure and HLA in healthy donors (dated by TCRdb to 2016 to 2017). For the wider study: According to a later analysis, the 120 or so validation repertoires were produced on the same platform as the 666 repertoires of the first cohort. The study aimed to test whether signatures of past pathogen exposure could be identified by cataloging public T cell receptors. Along with the approximately 650-subject first cohort, a separate validation cohort of 120 different subjects was used. High-throughput TCR immunosequencing, statistical association of individual TCRs with disease status, and machine learning were combined to predict cytomegalovirus infection status. What the work shows at the level of the full study, not this receptor alone: Most TCR sequences were seen in very few donors, while some public TCRs were found in many individuals. The validation cohort had no HLA typing available for a later analysis, so co-occurrence within that cohort was assessed over all 120 repertoires. In a later analysis, TCRs clustered in the first cohort were found to also tend to co-occur in the roughly 120 validation repertoires, with 85% to 95% of cluster scores above 0. A few of the identified cytomegalovirus-associated TCR beta chains were confirmed in vitro to be specific for cytomegalovirus antigens. In the study, about 150 TCR beta chains were listed as associated with cytomegalovirus. It was suggested by the authors that the approach could potentially be generalized to other disease states and immunological phenotypes. The classifier was reported to diagnose cytomegalovirus status with high specificity and sensitivity in both the original cohort and the validation cohort.

Donors formed part of the validation cohort, which comprised some 120 subjects and was distinct from the first cohort of 670 or so subjects. With respect to this clone: This clone's antigen is unknown. No much larger clone exists at a distance of one base, and base qualities are not known.

The CDR3 contains 14 residues, cysteine and phenylalanine counted. Only the CDR3 DNA is retained, 42 bases long and in frame from the first base. Based on the germline V gene (reference sequence), the CDR1 and CDR2 sequences are SEHNR and FQNEAQ. Here V drops 4 bases and J drops 5 bases, and the junction holds 5 bases not matched to any gene. The library came from the immunoSEQ multiplex PCR assay. The authors' pipeline ran thus. A statistical classification framework was built to diagnose cytomegalovirus status from the catalog of TCR beta chain sequences. TCRdb holds this immuneACCESS table with in-frame rearrangements only. Some clones are missing; in checked studies, unresolved V genes explain under half, and the rest has no known cause. From that table come the V and J calls and clone size; the DNA was used to work out D and trimming. This sample has more than 55,000 clones in its table, and about 93% of those were observed once. About 0.63% of the sample is held by the ten biggest clonotypes.

The sample consisted of PBMCs. This chain is built from TRBV7-9 and TRBJ2-7; 10 central bases correspond to TRBD1. The sequence was obtained from a woman under 30 in good health and CMV-seronegative. CDR3 sequence: CASSSPGQGHEQYF. The DNA is TGTGCCAGCAGCTCGCCGGGACAGGGGCACGAGCAGTACTTC.